Following are 20 T cell receptor beta chains from one sample sequenced in a study of CD8+CD57+ T cells in acquired aplastic anemia. Genomic DNA acted as the template from which TCR beta VDJ combination and CDR3 sequence profiling were carried out. TCRdb itself ran the reads through MiXCR, one entry per CDR3 protein. The data show about 220,000 distinct CDR3 sequences, around 32% seen once. The sequenced sample was sorted CD4+, CD8+, or CD8+CD57+ T cells (not recorded which) from PBMCs. These receptors came from a human donor in good health, serving as a control.

At least ten counts were recorded for this clonotype. The chain uses TRBV12-3 or TRBV12-4 and TRBJ1-1; TRBD1 might be the D (5 bases). CDR3 length: 13 residues. V dropped 5 bases and J dropped 4 bases, with 11 bases sitting between them. The CDR3 region has the DNA TGTGCCAGCAGTAAACTTGGGGGCACTGAAGCTTTCTTT. It codes for CASSKLGGTEAFF.

As regards this clonotype: One end of the junction fails to match germline, which may point to a read error. This rearrangement joins TRBV9 to TRBJ2-1; TRBD2 is a possible D gene (6 bases). Germline loops: CDR1 SGDLS, CDR2 YYNGEE. CDR3 length: 17 residues. The CDR3 region is CASSTRGLASSYNGQFF. DNA of the CDR3: TGTGCCAGCAGCACCCGGGGCCTAGCGAGCTCCTACAATGGGCAGTTCTTC.

The chain joins TRBV7-2 to TRBJ2-7; weak D call: TRBD2 (7 bases). CDR3 size: 15 residues. CDR1 and CDR2 from the germline V gene are SGHTA and FQGNSA. V lost 0 bases and J lost 3, with 12 bases in between. Here the CDR3 reads CASSLAGGPVYEQYF. In DNA, the CDR3 is TGTGCCAGCAGCTTAGCGGGGGGGCCTGTCTACGAGCAGTACTTC.

This clonotype was counted at least ten times. J is TRBJ2-7 and V is TRBV2; D possibly matches TRBD1 or TRBD2 (5 bases each). CDR3 size: 15 residues. V was cut by 6 bases and J by 0 bases, with 15 bases left in between. The germline V gene encodes CDR1 SNHLY and CDR2 FYNNEI. As DNA, the CDR3 is TGTGCCAGCAGCCGTACGGGGACCCTCTCCTACGAGCAGTACTTC. This translates into CASSRTGTLSYEQYF.

In its sample, this clonotype was seen a few times. The gene calls are TRBV30 and TRBJ1-1; no definite D call. The CDR3 loop spans 13 amino acids. Germline V gives CDR1 GTSNPN, CDR2 SVGIG (reference sequence). V lost 0 bases to trimming and J lost 8 bases, with 13 bases between them. For the CDR3, the DNA is TGTGCCTGGAGTGTCCCCCCTCCTCGAGAAGCTTTCTTT. It translates to CAWSVPPPREAFF.

This clonotype was recorded at least ten times. The genes are TRBV2 and TRBJ1-2; unclear D gene. The V end lost 8 bases, the J end lost 6 bases, and 16 bases lay between the germline ends. CDR1 is SNHLY, CDR2 FYNNEI, per germline. The CDR3 has 13 residues. The CDR3 region is CASEIRLLDGYTF. The CDR3 coding sequence is TGTGCCAGCGAAATACGTTTGTTGGATGGCTACACCTTC.

About this clonotype itself: This may stem from a read error, because a much larger clone lies one nucleotide away. The J gene is TRBJ2-5, the V gene TRBV9; TRBD2 matches 16 bases. This CDR3 is 16 amino acids long. The germline gives CDR1 SGDLS, CDR2 YYNGEE. With V trimmed by 4 bases and J by 3 bases, 3 bases remained unmatched. The CDR3 nucleotides read TGTGCCAGCAGCATAGGGACTAGCGGGGGGGAAGAGACCCAGTACTTC. Translating gives CASSIGTSGGEETQYF.

This clonotype has ten or more counts. This rearrangement joins TRBV4-1 to TRBJ1-2; D is uncertain. This CDR3 spans 15 amino acids. CDR1 and CDR2 (germline): MGHRA, YSYEKL. Trimming stripped 0 bases from V and 0 bases from J, with 8 bases between. The CDR3, as DNA: TGCGCCAGCAGCCAAGAGGGCGGTTCTAACTATGGCTACACCTTC. It is translated as CASSQEGGSNYGYTF.

This clonotype was counted many times. This chain joins TRBV9 and TRBJ1-3, with 10 bases aligning to TRBD1. This CDR3 contains 15 residues. Germline assignment: CDR1 SGDLS and CDR2 YYNGEE. Losses at the gene ends were 6 bases for V and 1 base for J; bases not matched to a gene: 4. Here the CDR3 DNA reads TGTGCCAGCAACACGGGACAGGGGTCTGGAAACACCATATATTTT. Amino acid sequence: CASNTGQGSGNTIYF. Combining the CDR3 with reference TRBV9 and TRBJ1-3 gives the whole variable domain DSGVTQTPKHLITATGQRVTLRCSPRSGDLSVYWYQQSLDQGLQFLIQYYNGEERAKGNILERFSAQQFPDLHSELNLSSLELGDSALYFCASNTGQGSGNTIYFGEGSWLTVV.

This clonotype was seen at least ten times. The chain is built from TRBV20-1 and TRBJ1-2; D perhaps matches TRBD1 (6 bases). The CDR3 runs to 12 residues. CDR1 and CDR2 from the germline V gene are DFQATT and SNEGSKA (reference sequence). Trimming left V 3 bases short and J 6 bases short, with 11 bases between. CDR3 sequence (DNA): TGCAGTGCTAGTGCGGGGGCGGATGGCTACACCTTC. The encoded protein is CSASAGADGYTF.

J is TRBJ2-2 and V is TRBV11-2, with 7 bases identical to TRBD1. Trimming at V came to 5 bases and at J to 0 bases, leaving 9 bases not matched to a gene. Germline values: CDR1 SGHAT, CDR2 FQNNGV. CDR3 length equals 17 residues. The CDR3 DNA sequence: TGTGCCAGCAGCCCTAGAACAGGGGACGCGAACACCGGGGAGCTGTTTTTT. This sequence encodes CASSPRTGDANTGELFF. The full variable domain, rest sourced from reference TRBV11-2 and TRBJ2-2, is EAGVAQSPRYKIIEKRQSVAFWCNPISGHATLYWYQQILGQGPKLLIQFQNNGVVDDSQLPKDRFSAERLKGVDSTLKIQPAKLEDSAVYLCASSPRTGDANTGELFFGEGSRLTVL.

At least ten counts were recorded for this clonotype. CDR3 DNA: TGTGCCAGCAGTGAACGACAGAGCTCCTACGAGCAGTACTTC. Translating it yields CASSERQSSYEQYF. The chain combines TRBV6-1 with TRBJ2-7; weak D call: TRBD1 (5 bases). Deletions cut 2 bases from V and 0 bases from J, with 8 bases between. The CDR3 totals 14 residues. Germline V gene lookup returns CDR1 MNHNS and CDR2 SASEGT.

This clonotype was counted a few times. V and J are TRBV29-1 and TRBJ2-2; D call uncertain. The germline V gene has CDR1 SQVTM and CDR2 ANQGSEA. This CDR3 is 10 amino acids long. Trimming pared 4 bases from V and 8 bases from J, leaving 5 bases between. CDR3 residues: CSVVQGELFF. The DNA of the CDR3 is TGCAGCGTTGTACAGGGGGAGCTGTTTTTT.

This clonotype was counted at least ten times. This chain uses TRBV2 with TRBJ2-3, with 10 bases aligning to TRBD2. V shed 4 bases, J shed 8 bases, and the junction held 12 bases outside the gene matches. Germline CDR1 SNHLY, CDR2 FYNNEI. This CDR3 comprises 16 residues. The CDR3 nucleotides are TGTGCCAGCAGTGTACTAGCGGGAAGGATGGGGGCTACGCAGTATTTT. The encoded protein is CASSVLAGRMGATQYF.

With respect to this clonotype: A much larger clone differs from this one at a single base, so this may be a read error. The rearrangement uses TRBV5-1 and TRBJ2-7; 8 bases fit TRBD2. This CDR3 spans 14 amino acids. After removal of 4 bases from V and 5 bases from J, the junction contained 8 bases not matched to a gene. Germline V CDR1 and CDR2: SGHRS, YFSETQ. CDR3 region: CASSERTSFDEQYF. The CDR3 DNA reads as TGCGCCAGCAGCGAAAGGACTAGCTTCGACGAGCAGTACTTC.

This clonotype was seen many times. V is TRBV19 and J is TRBJ1-2; D remains unclear. This CDR3 is built from 14 residues. Germline CDR1 and CDR2: LNHDA and SQIVND (reference sequence). V shed 4 bases and J shed 7 bases, with 16 bases lying between them. CDR3 coding DNA: TGTGCCAGTAGTACCGGTCCAGGATTTCGTGGCTACACCTTC. Translating it yields CASSTGPGFRGYTF.

This clonotype was seen at least ten times. This chain uses TRBV20-1 with TRBJ2-5, with 7 nucleotides matching TRBD2. Germline CDR1 DFQATT, CDR2 SNEGSKA (reference sequence). Germline trimming cut 7 bases from V and 0 bases from J; bases unmatched to any gene: 8. This CDR3 is 14 amino acids long. CDR3 nucleotides: TGCAGTGTTTCGGGAGGCAGGGACCAAGAGACCCAGTACTTC. Encoded protein: CSVSGGRDQETQYF.

J is TRBJ1-1 and V is TRBV20-1; no clear D. The ends were cut back, 5 bases at V and 2 bases at J, with 12 bases in the middle. In germline, CDR1 is DFQATT, CDR2 SNEGSKA (reference sequence). The CDR3 extends over 13 amino acids. The DNA of the CDR3 is TGCAGTGCTCCCACTCTCGACAACACTGAAGCTTTCTTT. It codes for CSAPTLDNTEAFF.

This clonotype has ten or more counts. The missing conserved phenylalanine or tryptophan at the end of this CDR3 makes a read error likely. V usage is TRBV12-3 or TRBV12-4 and J usage is TRBJ1-1; a weak D match, TRBD1 (5 bases). The CDR3 consists of 12 residues. V was clipped by 3 bases and J by 7 bases, with 9 bases between them. The CDR3 loop is CASSFGGGEAFL. In DNA, the CDR3 is TGTGCCAGCAGTTTTGGGGGAGGTGAAGCTTTCCTT.

This clonotype was recorded at least ten times. V gene TRBV7-9 combines with J gene TRBJ1-5; weak D call: TRBD1 (5 bases). V gave up 0 bases and J gave up 7 bases, with 10 bases separating them. CDR1 and CDR2 from the germline V gene are SEHNR and FQNEAQ (reference sequence). CDR3 length: 14 amino acids. CDR3 nucleotide sequence: TGTGCCAGCAGCTTAGCAGGGGCAGTGCAGCCCCAGCATTTT. As protein: CASSLAGAVQPQHF.